A selection of T cell receptor beta chains follows, all from one sample in a study of control samples from healthy donors and cancer patients. Assay used: immunoSEQ multiplex PCR; TCRdb lists only in-frame clones, some missing. This sample yields 90,000 to 100,000 clones, of which roughly 82% are seen a single time; 1.5% to 2.5% belongs to the top ten. Sequenced input: blood. These receptors were obtained from a man aged 60 to 69 in good health. The CDR3 runs from the conserved cysteine through the conserved F or W. The D gene is left open where the match is weak. Where a row states a size, it is once, few, many or the class of an expanded clone; other rows omit it.

cdr3_length: 11
j_call: TRBJ2-2
d_call: NA
v_call: TRBV4-2
clone_size: NA
cdr3_nt: TGTGCCAGCAGCCGCACCGGGGAGCTGTTTTTT
cdr3_aa: CASSRTGELFF

cdr3_length: 14
j_call: TRBJ1-6
d_call: TRBD1
v_call: TRBV15
clone_size: NA
cdr3_nt: TGTGCCACCAGCAAGGACAGGGATAATTCACCCCTCCACTTT
cdr3_aa: CATSKDRDNSPLHF

cdr3_length: 16
j_call: TRBJ1-4
d_call: NA
v_call: TRBV5-1
clone_size: NA
cdr3_nt: TGCGCCAGCAGCCAAAGGTCACAGGCAACTAATGAAAAACTGTTTTTT
cdr3_aa: CASSQRSQATNEKLFF

cdr3_length: 16
j_call: TRBJ2-1
d_call: NA
v_call: TRBV5-1
clone_size: NA
cdr3_nt: TGCGCCAGCAGCTTGGCCGACCGGGTTGTGGGCAATGAGCAGTTCTTC
cdr3_aa: CASSLADRVVGNEQFF

cdr3_length: 12
j_call: TRBJ1-2
d_call: NA
v_call: TRBV25-1
clone_size: once
cdr3_nt: TGTGCCAGCAGTCGGGACGCCTATGGCTACACCTTC
cdr3_aa: CASSRDAYGYTF

cdr3_length: 14
j_call: TRBJ2-5
d_call: NA
v_call: TRBV12-5
clone_size: few
cdr3_nt: TGTGCTAGTGGTTTGGTAGGGGCAGGAGGGGCCCAGTACTTC
cdr3_aa: CASGLVGAGGAQYF

cdr3_length: 16
j_call: TRBJ1-2
d_call: NA
v_call: TRBV9
clone_size: NA
cdr3_nt: TGTGCCAGCAGCCCCCAGGTGGGACTCGGGGTAAATGGCTACACCTTC
cdr3_aa: CASSPQVGLGVNGYTF

cdr3_length: 13
j_call: TRBJ2-7
d_call: NA
v_call: TRBV19
clone_size: NA
cdr3_nt: TGTGCCAGTAGTATAGTTTGGGGAGACGAGCAGTACTTC
cdr3_aa: CASSIVWGDEQYF

cdr3_length: 15
j_call: TRBJ1-3
d_call: TRBD1
v_call: TRBV6-1
clone_size: few
cdr3_nt: TGTGCCAGCAGTGAATCGACAGGGTCTGGAAACACCATATATTTT
cdr3_aa: CASSESTGSGNTIYF

cdr3_length: 15
j_call: TRBJ2-2
d_call: NA
v_call: TRBV6-6
clone_size: NA
cdr3_nt: TGTGCCAGCACTCCTACGGGGGCGCTTGCCGGGGAGCTGTTTTTT
cdr3_aa: CASTPTGALAGELFF

cdr3_length: 13
j_call: TRBJ1-1
d_call: NA
v_call: TRBV10-3
clone_size: NA
cdr3_nt: TGTGCCATCGGAGGGGTCGGGAACACTGAAGCTTTCTTT
cdr3_aa: CAIGGVGNTEAFF

cdr3_length: 12
j_call: TRBJ1-6
d_call: NA
v_call: TRBV7-9
clone_size: few
cdr3_nt: TGTGCCAGCAGCTTAGATAATTCACCCCTCCACTTT
cdr3_aa: CASSLDNSPLHF

cdr3_length: 16
j_call: TRBJ2-5
d_call: NA
v_call: TRBV4-1
clone_size: NA
cdr3_nt: TGCGCCAGCAGCCAAGTTTCGACTAGTGTGCAAGAGGCCCAGTACTTC
cdr3_aa: CASSQVSTSVQEAQYF

cdr3_length: 14
j_call: TRBJ1-4
d_call: NA
v_call: TRBV19
clone_size: NA
cdr3_nt: TGTGCCAGTAGGACGAGGTCAACTAATGAAAAACTGTTTTTT
cdr3_aa: CASRTRSTNEKLFF

cdr3_length: 13
j_call: TRBJ2-7
d_call: NA
v_call: TRBV29-1
clone_size: NA
cdr3_nt: TGCAGCGTAAAAGGGGGGAGGGCCTACGAGCAGTACTTC
cdr3_aa: CSVKGGRAYEQYF

cdr3_length: 16
j_call: TRBJ2-3
d_call: TRBD2
v_call: TRBV9
clone_size: NA
cdr3_nt: TGTGCCAGCAGCCCCCGACTAAGCGGGGACACAGATACGCAGTATTTT
cdr3_aa: CASSPRLSGDTDTQYF

cdr3_length: 16
j_call: TRBJ2-6
d_call: NA
v_call: TRBV7-2
clone_size: NA
cdr3_nt: TGTGCCAGCAGTGTGGAGGGGAGCTCTGGGGCCAACGTCCTGACTTTC
cdr3_aa: CASSVEGSSGANVLTF

cdr3_length: 16
j_call: TRBJ2-1
d_call: NA
v_call: TRBV6-4
clone_size: NA
cdr3_nt: TGTGCCAGCAGTGACTCCGTGGGGGGCGCCTACAGTGAGCAGTTCTTC
cdr3_aa: CASSDSVGGAYSEQFF

cdr3_length: 15
j_call: TRBJ1-1
d_call: NA
v_call: TRBV5-1
clone_size: NA
cdr3_nt: TGCGCCAGCAGCTCGCGGGGAGACCTGAACACTGAAGCTTTCTTT
cdr3_aa: CASSSRGDLNTEAFF

cdr3_length: 16
j_call: TRBJ1-2
d_call: NA
v_call: TRBV24-1
clone_size: NA
cdr3_nt: TGTGCCACCAGTGACTCAGGCTTTCCGGGTTCCTATGGCTACACCTTC
cdr3_aa: CATSDSGFPGSYGYTF

cdr3_length: 13
j_call: TRBJ1-1
d_call: TRBD1
v_call: TRBV19
clone_size: NA
cdr3_nt: TGTGCCAGTAGTATCGACAGGGGCACTGAAGCTTTCTTT
cdr3_aa: CASSIDRGTEAFF

cdr3_length: 11
j_call: TRBJ2-7
d_call: NA
v_call: TRBV28
clone_size: NA
cdr3_nt: TGTGCCAGCAACAGTTACTACGAGCAGTACTTC
cdr3_aa: CASNSYYEQYF

cdr3_length: 15
j_call: TRBJ2-2
d_call: NA
v_call: TRBV10-1
clone_size: NA
cdr3_nt: TGCGCCAGCCCCCCCGGACGCCGTAACACCGGGGAGCTGTTTTTT
cdr3_aa: CASPPGRRNTGELFF

cdr3_length: 14
j_call: TRBJ2-3
d_call: NA
v_call: TRBV7-9
clone_size: NA
cdr3_nt: TGTGCCAGCAGCTTAGGGACAGAGGCAGATACGCAGTATTTT
cdr3_aa: CASSLGTEADTQYF

cdr3_length: 14
j_call: TRBJ1-2
d_call: NA
v_call: TRBV4-1
clone_size: few
cdr3_nt: TGCGCCAGCAGCTATCCAGGGTTGCGCTATGGCTACACCTTC
cdr3_aa: CASSYPGLRYGYTF

cdr3_length: 16
j_call: TRBJ2-1
d_call: NA
v_call: TRBV6-5
clone_size: many
cdr3_nt: TGTGCCAGCAGTTACTCGGTTAGGGACACCTACGCGGGGCAGTTCTTC
cdr3_aa: CASSYSVRDTYAGQFF

cdr3_length: 13
j_call: TRBJ1-1
d_call: NA
v_call: TRBV6-5
clone_size: few
cdr3_nt: TGTGCCAGCAGTCCATCCCAGGCCACTGAAGCTTTCTTT
cdr3_aa: CASSPSQATEAFF

cdr3_length: 15
j_call: TRBJ2-3
d_call: NA
v_call: TRBV27
clone_size: NA
cdr3_nt: TGTGCCAGCTTGGCGGGACGGGGGCGCACAGATACGCAGTATTTT
cdr3_aa: CASLAGRGRTDTQYF

cdr3_length: 14
j_call: TRBJ2-7
d_call: NA
v_call: TRBV30
clone_size: NA
cdr3_nt: TGTGCCTGGAGTGTACAAGGTGGAACCTACGAGCAGTACTTC
cdr3_aa: CAWSVQGGTYEQYF

cdr3_length: 13
j_call: TRBJ1-2
d_call: NA
v_call: TRBV5-8
clone_size: NA
cdr3_nt: TGTGCCAGCAGCTTGTCAGCAGGGGATGGCTACACCTTC
cdr3_aa: CASSLSAGDGYTF

cdr3_length: 16
j_call: TRBJ2-1
d_call: TRBD2
v_call: TRBV27
clone_size: NA
cdr3_nt: TGTGCCAGCAGTTTACCAGGACTAGCGGGAGAGGATGAGCAGTTCTTC
cdr3_aa: CASSLPGLAGEDEQFF

cdr3_length: 18
j_call: TRBJ2-5
d_call: TRBD1
v_call: TRBV7-7
clone_size: NA
cdr3_nt: TGTGCTAGCAGTCAAAACCGTTCGCGGACAGGGATCCAAGAGACCCAGTACTTC
cdr3_aa: CASSQNRSRTGIQETQYF

cdr3_length: 16
j_call: TRBJ2-1
d_call: NA
v_call: TRBV6-2/TRBV6-3
clone_size: once
cdr3_nt: TGTGCCAGCAGTAACCCCGGTGCGGATTCCCGTCGGGAGCAGTTCTTC
cdr3_aa: CASSNPGADSRREQFF

cdr3_length: 14
j_call: TRBJ2-7
d_call: TRBD2
v_call: TRBV27
clone_size: NA
cdr3_nt: TGTGCCAGCAGTTTCGGCGGGAGTCCCTACGAGCAGTACTTC
cdr3_aa: CASSFGGSPYEQYF

cdr3_length: 12
j_call: TRBJ1-6
d_call: NA
v_call: TRBV28
clone_size: NA
cdr3_nt: TGTGCCAGCAGCCTTATGGGGCTACCCCTCCACTTT
cdr3_aa: CASSLMGLPLHF

cdr3_length: 15
j_call: TRBJ2-2
d_call: NA
v_call: TRBV6-2/TRBV6-3
clone_size: NA
cdr3_nt: TGTGCCAGCAGTACCTCCACTAGGGACACCGGGGAGCTGTTTTTT
cdr3_aa: CASSTSTRDTGELFF

cdr3_length: 14
j_call: TRBJ2-7
d_call: NA
v_call: TRBV6-5
clone_size: once
cdr3_nt: TGTGCCAGCAGCTTTACGGTTGGCTCCTACGAGCAGTACTTC
cdr3_aa: CASSFTVGSYEQYF

cdr3_length: 17
j_call: TRBJ1-5
d_call: NA
v_call: TRBV7-8
clone_size: NA
cdr3_nt: TGTGCCAGCAGCTTTTCTGGACAGAAGTATAGCAATCAGCCCCAGCATTTT
cdr3_aa: CASSFSGQKYSNQPQHF

cdr3_length: 10
j_call: TRBJ2-7
d_call: TRBD1
v_call: TRBV6-5
clone_size: NA
cdr3_nt: TGTGCCAGCAGACGACAGGGTCGGTACTTC
cdr3_aa: CASRRQGRYF

cdr3_length: 18
j_call: TRBJ1-1
d_call: NA
v_call: TRBV3-1/TRBV3-2
clone_size: NA
cdr3_nt: TGTGCCAGCAGTCTCATGGGGGTGGGAGTCGGGATGAACACTGAAGCTTTCTTT
cdr3_aa: CASSLMGVGVGMNTEAFF

cdr3_length: 14
j_call: TRBJ2-7
d_call: TRBD1
v_call: TRBV11-3
clone_size: NA
cdr3_nt: TGTGCCAGCAGCCCGGGACAGCCAGCCTACGAGCAGTACTTC
cdr3_aa: CASSPGQPAYEQYF

cdr3_length: 12
j_call: TRBJ1-1
d_call: NA
v_call: TRBV5-1
clone_size: NA
cdr3_nt: TGCGCCAGCCGAACCGGGGGCACTGAAGCTTTCTTT
cdr3_aa: CASRTGGTEAFF

cdr3_length: 15
j_call: TRBJ2-2
d_call: NA
v_call: TRBV7-7
clone_size: NA
cdr3_nt: TGTGCTAGCAGGGTAGACGCGGGACACGCCGGGGAGCTGTTTTTT
cdr3_aa: CASRVDAGHAGELFF

cdr3_length: 17
j_call: TRBJ2-4
d_call: TRBD2
v_call: TRBV2
clone_size: NA
cdr3_nt: TGTGCCAGCAGTTCAAATAGCGGGGGGGCCGGAGCAAACATTCAGTACTTC
cdr3_aa: CASSSNSGGAGANIQYF

cdr3_length: 13
j_call: TRBJ2-7
d_call: NA
v_call: TRBV7-9
clone_size: once
cdr3_nt: TGTGCCAGCAGCTTAGATACGGTGGGGGGACGGTACTTC
cdr3_aa: CASSLDTVGGRYF

cdr3_length: 15
j_call: TRBJ2-7
d_call: NA
v_call: TRBV11-2
clone_size: NA
cdr3_nt: TGTGCCAGCAGCTTAGATGCTGCAGCCTCCTACGAGCAGTACTTC
cdr3_aa: CASSLDAAASYEQYF

cdr3_length: 15
j_call: TRBJ1-6
d_call: NA
v_call: TRBV18
clone_size: few
cdr3_nt: TGTGCCAGCTCACCGAGCACAGGTGATAATTCACCCCTCCACTTT
cdr3_aa: CASSPSTGDNSPLHF

cdr3_length: 17
j_call: TRBJ2-3
d_call: NA
v_call: TRBV6-4
clone_size: NA
cdr3_nt: TGTGCCAGCAGTGACTCTACCTACGACTCTAGCACAGATACGCAGTATTTT
cdr3_aa: CASSDSTYDSSTDTQYF

cdr3_length: 15
j_call: TRBJ2-6
d_call: NA
v_call: TRBV5-1
clone_size: NA
cdr3_nt: TGCGCCAGCAGCTCGGACATTAGTGGGGCCAACGTCCTGACTTTC
cdr3_aa: CASSSDISGANVLTF

cdr3_length: 15
j_call: TRBJ1-5
d_call: NA
v_call: TRBV30
clone_size: NA
cdr3_nt: TGTGCCTGGAGTGTCCCGAGGGAGGGGGGTCAGCCCCAGCATTTT
cdr3_aa: CAWSVPREGGQPQHF

cdr3_length: 14
j_call: TRBJ1-2
d_call: NA
v_call: TRBV28
clone_size: NA
cdr3_nt: TGTGCCAGCAGATCGCCTCTCATCTATTATGGCTACACCTTC
cdr3_aa: CASRSPLIYYGYTF